The next 25 T cell receptor beta chains were all read from a single sample in a study of cytomegalovirus exposure and HLA in healthy donors. The PCR contained 60 Vbeta and 13 Jbeta primers. This table comes from immunoSEQ multiplex PCR, and its TCRdb copy is limited to in-frame clones, with some not included. The table lists under 90,000 clones, approximately 74% of them singletons. The sequencing input was PBMCs. These receptors were collected from a man aged 35-49 years in good health and CMV-seropositive.

The gene calls are TRBV6-5 and TRBJ2-5; 7 nucleotides align to TRBD2. The CDR3 runs to 15 residues. After removal of 8 bases from V and 1 base from J, the junction contained 10 bases not matched to a gene. Germline assignment: CDR1 MNHEY and CDR2 SVGAGI. CDR3 sequence (DNA): TGTGCCAGCGCCGGGGGATCTAGCGGCCAAGAGACCCAGTACTTC. This codes for CASAGGSSGQETQYF.

The genes are TRBV30 and TRBJ2-5; no clear D. V dropped 2 bases and J dropped 2 bases, with 9 bases sitting between them. CDR3 size: 13 residues. The germline V gene has CDR1 GTSNPN and CDR2 SVGIG (reference sequence). DNA of the CDR3: TGTGCCTGGAGTAGGCAGGATCAAGAGACCCAGTACTTC. The encoded protein is CAWSRQDQETQYF.

The genes are TRBV18 and TRBJ2-5; TRBD2 agrees at 8 bases. Germline CDR1 KGHSH, CDR2 LQKENI. The J segment lost 4 bases and the V segment lost 6 bases, leaving 4 bases of the junction unmatched. The CDR3 extends over 13 amino acids. CDR3 nucleotide sequence: TGTGCCAGCTCCCCCGGGACTAGAGAGACCCAGTACTTC. Protein product: CASSPGTRETQYF.

The gene calls are TRBV6-1 and TRBJ1-5; 8 bases match TRBD1. Germline CDR1 is MNHNS and CDR2 is SASEGT. This CDR3 contains 13 residues. V lost 7 bases and J lost 5; bases outside the gene matches: 4. Here the CDR3 reads CASTGQGDQPQHF. CDR3 coding DNA: TGTGCCAGCACTGGACAGGGAGATCAGCCCCAGCATTTT.

The chain is built from TRBV7-2 and TRBJ2-5, with D possibly TRBD2 on 5 matching bases. The CDR3 length is 16 residues. Germline lookup yields CDR1 SGHTA and CDR2 FQGNSA. Trimming left V 7 bases short and J 5 bases short, with 23 bases between. CDR3 bases: TGTGCCAGCATGAGGGTTTTGGGAGCTACTTATGAGACCCAGTACTTC. It specifies CASMRVLGATYETQYF.

This clone came up once. This chain joins TRBV5-5 and TRBJ2-2, with TRBD2 as a possible D gene (5 bases). V was shortened by 1 base and J by 6 bases, with 13 bases between the two germline ends. Germline values: CDR1 SGHKS, CDR2 YYEKEE (reference sequence). There are 15 residues in the CDR3. CDR3 residues: CASSLRSTGAGELFF. For the CDR3, the DNA is TGTGCCAGCAGCTTGAGGTCAACCGGGGCCGGGGAGCTGTTTTTT.

This clone was seen a handful of times. The chain uses TRBV28 and TRBJ2-5, with 7 positions matching TRBD1. After removal of 6 bases from V and 4 bases from J, the junction contained 14 bases not matched to a gene. The CDR3 extends over 16 amino acids. CDR1 is MDHEN and CDR2 is SYDVKM in the germline V gene. Here the CDR3 reads CASRYRTGRGGETQYF. The DNA for the CDR3 is TGTGCCAGCAGATACCGGACAGGCCGGGGTGGAGAGACCCAGTACTTC.

This clone was seen more than once but under ten times. The chain uses TRBV7-9 and TRBJ2-1; 9 bases fit TRBD2. The CDR3 is made up of 14 amino acids. Germline CDR1 SEHNR, CDR2 FQNEAQ (reference sequence). Trimming removed 5 bases from V and 7 bases from J; junction bases left unmatched: 6. In DNA, the CDR3 is TGTGCCAGCAGCCAGCGGGGGGAGATAAATGAGCAGTTCTTC. Amino acid sequence: CASSQRGEINEQFF.

This chain uses TRBV7-8 with TRBJ1-2; perhaps TRBD1 as D (5 bases). The ends were cut back, 2 bases at V and 4 bases at J, with 8 bases in the middle. The CDR3 consists of 13 residues. CDR1 SGHVS and CDR2 FQNEAQ come from the germline V gene. The CDR3 DNA follows: TGTGCCAGCAGCTTATCAGGGATCTATGGCTACACCTTC. Amino acid sequence: CASSLSGIYGYTF.

Notes on this clone: Mismatch with germline at one junction end may stem from a read error. The chain combines TRBV7-9 with TRBJ1-4, with D possibly TRBD1 on 6 matching bases. CDR1 SEHNR and CDR2 FQNEAQ come from the germline V gene (reference sequence). There are 13 residues in the CDR3. DNA of the CDR3: TGTTCCAGCAGCCTCAGGGGTGAGGAAAAACTGTTTTTT. It codes for CSSSLRGEEKLFF. The variable domain in full, with the rest retrieved from reference TRBV7-9 and TRBJ1-4, is DTGVSQNPRHKITKRGQNVTFRCDPISEHNRLYWYRQTLGQGPEFLTYFQNEAQLEKSRLLSDRFSAERPKGSFSTLEIQRTEQGDSAMYLCSSSLRGEEKLFFGSGTQLSVL.

This sequence joins TRBV28 and TRBJ2-7; D possibly corresponds to TRBD1 (6 bases). Germline values: CDR1 MDHEN, CDR2 SYDVKM. The length of the CDR3 is 16 residues. With 5 bases removed from V and 4 bases from J, the gap between germline ends came to 21 bases. The CDR3 is CASSPRTVPSAYEQYF. Here the CDR3 DNA reads TGTGCCAGCAGTCCCCGGACAGTCCCCTCTGCTTACGAGCAGTACTTC.

The chain couples TRBV18 to TRBJ2-2; a weak D match, TRBD2 (6 bases). In germline, CDR1 is KGHSH, CDR2 LQKENI. This CDR3 contains 15 residues. V was cut by 2 bases and J by 5 bases, with 12 bases left in between. CDR3 sequence reads: CASSPFVAETGELFF. In DNA, the CDR3 is TGTGCCAGCTCACCATTCGTAGCGGAGACCGGGGAGCTGTTTTTT.

CDR3 nucleotide sequence: TGTGCCAGCAGCTCGGACAATGCTAATCAGCCCCAGCATTTT. It is translated as CASSSDNANQPQHF. The rearrangement uses TRBV7-2 and TRBJ1-5, with D maybe TRBD1 (5 bases). Trimming cost V 4 bases and J 4 bases, with 11 bases left between them. In germline, CDR1 is SGHTA, CDR2 FQGNSA. CDR3 length equals 14 residues.

This clone showed up just a few times. The chain combines TRBV7-8 with TRBJ2-3, with 9 bases lining up with TRBD1. There are 15 residues in the CDR3. The germline gives CDR1 SGHVS, CDR2 FQNEAQ. The V gene end was trimmed by 1 base and the J gene end by 7 bases; junction bases not matched to a gene: 6. CDR3 DNA: TGTGCCAGCAGCTTAGACGACAGGGGGGGAAATACGCAGTATTTT. Translating gives CASSLDDRGGNTQYF.

V is TRBV18 and J is TRBJ2-1; D possibly corresponds to TRBD2 (6 bases). CDR3 length: 19 residues. Per germline, CDR1 KGHSH and CDR2 LQKENI. Between the trimmed V and J ends, which lost 3 bases and 3 bases, there was a span of 24 bases. The CDR3 sequence: CASSPLVSAGPSHYNEQFF. CDR3 DNA sequence: TGTGCCAGCTCACCTCTAGTAAGCGCGGGGCCCTCACACTACAATGAGCAGTTCTTC.

The J gene is TRBJ1-3, the V gene TRBV7-6, with 9 bases aligning to TRBD1. With V trimmed by 5 bases and J by 0 bases, 5 bases remained unmatched. Germline V gene data show CDR1 as SGHVS and CDR2 as FNYEAQ. This CDR3 has 16 amino acids. In nucleotides, the CDR3 is TGTGCCAGCAGCCGGGACAGGGCTCTCTCTGGAAACACCATATATTTT. It translates to CASSRDRALSGNTIYF.

This sequence joins TRBV5-5 and TRBJ2-1; 7 positions match TRBD1. The germline V gene encodes CDR1 SGHKS and CDR2 YYEKEE (reference sequence). This CDR3 comprises 15 residues. V lost 4 bases, J lost 6 bases, and 10 bases stayed unmatched. CDR3 coding DNA: TGTGCCAGCAGCCCCGCCGGGACAGACGTCAATGAGCAGTTCTTC. Translation gives CASSPAGTDVNEQFF.

V gene TRBV2 combines with J gene TRBJ1-6; 11 positions agree with TRBD1. The CDR3 spans 15 residues. The germline CDR1 and CDR2 sequences are SNHLY and FYNNEI. Losses at the gene ends were 2 bases for V and 10 bases for J; bases not matched to a gene: 4. In DNA, the CDR3 is TGTGCCAGCAGTGAATGGGGACAGGGGGGATCACCCCTCCACTTT. Residues: CASSEWGQGGSPLHF.

This clone has just a few counts. The chain couples TRBV7-9 to TRBJ1-4; the D gene is possibly TRBD1 (5 bases). Trimming shortened V by 1 base and J by 7 bases, and 16 bases separated the two germline ends. There are 16 residues in the CDR3. Germline CDR1 is SEHNR and CDR2 is FQNEAQ (reference sequence). This CDR3 reads CASSLGQRATPEKLFF. The CDR3, as DNA: TGTGCCAGCAGCTTAGGACAGCGGGCTACCCCTGAAAAACTGTTTTTT. Filled out from reference TRBV7-9 and TRBJ1-4, the complete variable domain reads DTGVSQNPRHKITKRGQNVTFRCDPISEHNRLYWYRQTLGQGPEFLTYFQNEAQLEKSRLLSDRFSAERPKGSFSTLEIQRTEQGDSAMYLCASSLGQRATPEKLFFGSGTQLSVL.

The chain uses TRBV28 and TRBJ2-3; possible D gene TRBD2, 6 bases. The V end was cut by 7 bases, the J end by 1 base, with 15 bases between. Germline V CDR1 and CDR2: MDHEN, SYDVKM. The CDR3 spans 15 residues. Here the CDR3 DNA reads TGTGCCAGCATGTATAGCGGCCCAGGCACAGATACGCAGTATTTT. This encodes CASMYSGPGTDTQYF.

This clone showed up just a few times. The CDR3 region has the DNA TGTGCCAGCAGTTACTCCTTAGGGAGCGGGGCCGGGGAGCTGTTTTTT. Its translation is CASSYSLGSGAGELFF. J is TRBJ2-2 and V is TRBV6-5; 7 nucleotides align to TRBD2. The CDR3 is made up of 16 amino acids. Germline CDR1 MNHEY, CDR2 SVGAGI. The trim removed 0 bases at V and 6 bases at J, leaving 7 bases unmatched.

V and J are TRBV28 and TRBJ2-5, with no clear D. The J call is uncertain, as TRBJ2-7 better fits the DNA end. Germline V gives CDR1 MDHEN, CDR2 SYDVKM. The CDR3 sequence is 11 residues long. The CDR3, as DNA: TGTGCCAGCAGTAAGGACTACGAGCAGTACTTC. Translation: CASSKDYEQYF.

This chain connects TRBV7-9 to TRBJ2-3; D might be TRBD1 (5 bases). Germline CDR1 SEHNR, CDR2 FQNEAQ (reference sequence). The CDR3 contains 17 residues. The V end was cut by 0 bases, the J end by 0 bases, with 13 bases between. The CDR3 spells CASSLAGVETSTDTQYF. The CDR3 DNA reads as TGTGCCAGCAGCTTAGCAGGGGTGGAGACTAGCACAGATACGCAGTATTTT.

In its sample, this clone was seen once. The CDR3, as DNA: TGTGCCAGCAGCGCCTGGGACAGGGATGATTCACCCCTCCACTTT. It translates to CASSAWDRDDSPLHF. The chain has TRBV5-4 and TRBJ1-6; 9 bases agree with TRBD1. Germline V lookup: CDR1 SGHNT, CDR2 YYREEE (reference sequence). The CDR3 is 15 amino acids. V was pared by 4 bases and J by 8 bases, with 7 bases of the junction left unmatched.

V usage is TRBV9 and J usage is TRBJ2-5; 7 positions match TRBD1. The J segment lost 4 bases and the V segment lost 2 bases, leaving 8 bases of the junction unmatched. This CDR3 comprises 15 residues. Germline CDR1 reads SGDLS; CDR2 reads YYNGEE. DNA of the CDR3: TGTGCCAGCAGCGTTGCCGGGACAGAGGGAGAGACCCAGTACTTC. Amino acid sequence: CASSVAGTEGETQYF. Variable domain in full (rest from reference TRBV9 and TRBJ2-5): DSGVTQTPKHLITATGQRVTLRCSPRSGDLSVYWYQQSLDQGLQFLIQYYNGEERAKGNILERFSAQQFPDLHSELNLSSLELGDSALYFCASSVAGTEGETQYFGPGTRLLVL.